This T cell receptor (beta chain) stems from a study of T cell clonality in common variable immunodeficiency. Control and CVID samples contributed equal amounts of genomic DNA. This table comes from immunoSEQ multiplex PCR, and its TCRdb copy is limited to in-frame clones, with some not included. The table lists 40,000 or so clones, with no singletons. Each donor provided roughly 4.5 to 8 ml of heparinized whole blood. After removal of 5 bases from V and 5 bases from J, the junction contained 9 bases not matched to a gene. Germline-derived CDR1 and CDR2 are SEHNR and FQNEAQ (reference sequence). This CDR3 spans 14 amino acids. On this clone itself: Its matching antigen is unknown. The read stops 3 residues short of the end of the CDR3; the missing end is completed from the germline J gene.

Notes on the study in general: Fewer TCRbeta clones were shared among CVID subjects than controls. TCRbeta clonality was increased in CVID versus healthy controls. Common variable immunodeficiency TCR beta sequences reportedly had fewer deletions and N-nucleotide insertions.

The sample consisted of peripheral blood mononuclear cells. The clonotype was recovered from a human donor with common variable immunodeficiency. This chain joins TRBV7-9 and TRBJ2-7; 7 bases match TRBD2. The CDR3 sequence is CASSPTGGWDEQYF. The sequenced part of the CDR3 DNA is TGTGCCAGCAGCCCGACGGGGGGTTGGGACGAG.